The present T cell receptor beta chain was sequenced within a study of breast tumors, draining lymph nodes, adjacent tissues. Axillary draining lymph nodes of breast cancer patients supplied the node samples. This CDR3 has 15 amino acids. Germline CDR1 and CDR2: MDHEN and SYDVKM. Trimming removed 5 bases from V and 2 bases from J; junction bases left unmatched: 7. Study findings and constraints: Compared with lymph nodes, tumors were less diverse; compared with nontumor tissue, more. Luminal-like breast cancer showed significantly higher tumor–nontumor repertoire similarity than basal-like.

Concerning this clonotype itself: Its cognate antigen is unknown.

TCRdb recomputed calls from the multiplex PCR reads with MiXCR, one row per CDR3 protein. The sample records 200,000 to 250,000 distinct CDR3 sequences, around 34% being singletons. The sequencing sample was made of axillary lymph node tissue. This TCR came from a female donor with breast cancer. Some clones in this sample may be carry-over from other donors' samples. The chain is built from TRBV28 and TRBJ1-2; 8 bases are shared with TRBD1. CDR3 nucleotide sequence: TGTGCCAGCAGTCTTACCCGACAGGGGAACTATGGCTACACCTTC. Translating it yields CASSLTRQGNYGYTF.